Sequencing of this T cell receptor (beta chain) was carried out in a study of early stage breast cancer tumors. Study as a whole: Eight ER+/PR+/HER2- tumors were invasive ductal; four were invasive lobular. Around 10-fold was the mean read coverage per sample. Study-wide points: Tumor and normal breast were distinguished via blood comparison in most of the 16 patients.

This table comes from immunoSEQ multiplex PCR, and its TCRdb copy is limited to in-frame clones, with some not included. Among approximately 30,000 clones, around 53% were seen once, and the ten largest hold more than 7%. About 18-50 mg of tumor tissue was diced per sample. The V gene's germline CDR1 is SGHRS and CDR2 YFSETQ. The CDR3 contains 15 residues. V was pared by 0 bases and J by 4 bases, with 4 bases of the junction left unmatched. This clone was counted only a few times. Its antigen is currently unknown. The chain has TRBV5-1 and TRBJ2-3; 8 bases are a match to TRBD2. This clonotype was sampled from a person between 50 and 60 years old with breast cancer. The sample was breast tumor tissue. In DNA, the CDR3 is TGCGCCAGCAGCTTGGGTAGCGGGATTGCAGATACGCAGTATTTT. Protein sequence: CASSLGSGIADTQYF.